This section outlines one TCR beta chain sequence together with its context. It has no known antigen specificity. Base qualities are not provided; no much larger clone lies one nucleotide away. This record belongs to a study of T cell responses to AZD1222 COVID-19 vaccine (dated by TCRdb to the early 2020s). About the study as a whole: AZD1222 recipients given second doses at about 4 weeks or at about 12 weeks were pooled, since spike-specific TCR depth and breadth were not found to differ between the two schedules. Trial participants were enrolled by age into 18-55, 56-69 and 70-plus year subgroups, with around 150, 28 and 57 TCR-sequenced participants respectively. TCR sequencing covered fewer than 250 trial participants: 200 to 220 given two doses of AZD1222 and about 26 given two doses of MenACWY control vaccine.

The sample's time point label, decoded: baseline before first vaccination. The vaccinee samples were drawn from two UK trials, COV001 and COV002, one of which was a single-blind randomized controlled phase 2/3 trial testing AZD1222 (ChAdOx1 nCoV-19) in healthy adults. For TCRbeta chain sequencing, PBMC samples from trial participants were taken at day 0 and at day 28 after the second dose. Broad study findings and their caveats: Reportedly, close to half of the unique spike-specific TCRs recognized epitopes lying outside the regions that are mutated in the B.1.351 and B.1.1.7 variants. Because no day 14 peak-response samples were available, the repertoires could be characterized only after the peak T cell response. Participants were mostly white British and included more females than males, and it was suggested by the authors that clonal diversity may have been underestimated. The 56-69-year group was small, and its depth increase did not reach significance, likely because of low power. Conclusions about previously exposed vaccinees are limited, since just five to seven AZD1222 recipients were seropositive for SARS-CoV-2 at baseline. A significant rise in spike-specific TCR breadth and depth was observed after two AZD1222 doses relative to day 0 and relative to MenACWY recipients. CD4 TCRs associated with the vaccine covered the entire spike protein, and the dominant responses were in regions 160-218 and 743-854.

The CDR3 regions of human TCRbeta chains were subjected to immunosequencing. The paper's processing steps were these. TCRs in the repertoires were matched against a reference library of SARS-CoV-2-specific TCRs that had been generated with the MIRA antigen-specificity platform. Breadth was defined as the fraction of unique TCRs that were SARS-CoV-2-associated. Depth was defined as the fraction of total T cells that were SARS-CoV-2-associated. Each spike-specific TCR was assigned to its reactive spike region and to a CD4 or CD8 class using the MIRA data. Log10-transformed breadth and depth values were compared by one-way ANOVA with Sidak's multiple comparisons tests. As stored in TCRdb, this immuneACCESS dataset retains in-frame rearrangements with V and J assigned. A fraction of the clones does not appear; measured against another copy, unresolved V genes explain less than half of the discrepancy, and the remainder lacks a known reason. The D gene and trimming were derived from the DNA, and the V and J assignments and clone size from that table. The sample contains about 100,000 clones, around nine tenths of them found a single time. The ten largest clonotypes hold more than 15% of the sample.

The CDR3 covers 15 residues, taking in both the cysteine and the phenylalanine. The entry retains the CDR3 DNA only, 45 bases that are in frame from base 1. Relative to germline, V is 2 bases shorter and J is 8 bases shorter, with 18 bases between their ends. CDR1 and CDR2, per the germline V gene, are ENHRY and SYGVKD. This sequence originates from an adult in good health. The sequences come from peripheral blood, collected on day 0 of AZD1222 vaccination. The chain is encoded by TRBV10-3 joined to TRBJ1-2; too little of a D gene remains to name it. CDR3 protein: CAISEISRGGVGYTF. The sequenced DNA is TGTGCCATCAGTGAGATAAGCCGGGGTGGGGTCGGCTACACCTTC.